This record concerns one T cell receptor beta chain sequence. Its antigen is as yet unknown. The data belong to a study of post-analysis software for immune sequencing data. Study-wide results and limits: Relative to controls, patients had several TRBV segments at higher frequency, with TRBV5-6, TRBV5-1 and TRBV20-1 among these.

Incorporated into the TCR beta cDNA libraries were unique molecular identifiers, which served to reduce PCR and sequencing biases. TCRdb reprocessed the PCR reads via MiXCR and lists one record per CDR3 protein. The sample consists of about half a million distinct CDR3 sequences, less than 40% of them appearing once. The junction had 2 bases not matched to a gene; V was cut back by 0 bases and J by 0 bases. Germline CDR1 and CDR2: MNHEY and SVGAGI. The CDR3 has 15 amino acids. Sequenced input: blood. The source of this sequence is a girl aged 2-17 years with multiple sclerosis. This sequence joins TRBV6-5 and TRBJ2-7; the match to TRBD1 covers 7 bases. The CDR3 DNA sequence: TGTGCCAGCAGTTACTCGGGGGACAGCTCCTACGAGCAGTACTTC. It encodes CASSYSGDSSYEQYF.